A single sample gave rise to the 5 T cell receptor beta chains below, sequenced in a study of shared clonotypes between healthy human individuals. The data were produced by immunoSEQ multiplex PCR, yet TCRdb's version contains in-frame clones alone and is incomplete. The sample holds approximately 2,300,000 clones, around 92% seen once. The sequenced sample was naive CD4+ T cells from PBMCs. Subset described: CD45RA+ positively selected. These receptors all come from a man younger than 35 in good health. Some clones in this sample may be carry-over from other donors' samples.

About this clone: Other nucleotide sequences in the sample specify the same CDR3. The V gene is TRBV18, the J gene TRBJ1-2; D remains ambiguous. The germline V gene has CDR1 KGHSH and CDR2 LQKENI. CDR3 length: 13 residues. Trimming shortened V by 2 bases and J by 2 bases, and 6 bases separated the two germline ends. The CDR3 reads CASSPDPNYGYTF. The CDR3 DNA reads TGTGCCAGCTCACCAGATCCCAACTATGGCTACACCTTC.

This rearrangement joins TRBV7-3 to TRBJ2-1; 10 positions agree with TRBD2. V dropped 4 bases and J dropped 1; count of bases not matched to a gene: 7. There are 17 residues in the CDR3. Germline V gives CDR1 SGHTA, CDR2 FQGTGA. The CDR3 DNA sequence: TGTGCCAGCAGCTCCGGGCCTAGCGGGAGTTCCTACAATGAGCAGTTCTTC. It specifies CASSSGPSGSSYNEQFF.

The V gene is TRBV6-5, the J gene TRBJ1-1; no clear D. V gave up 5 bases and J gave up 4 bases, with 11 bases separating them. Germline CDR1 MNHEY, CDR2 SVGAGI. The CDR3 length is 13 residues. The CDR3 sequence is CASSASPRTEAFF. As DNA, the CDR3 is TGTGCCAGCAGTGCCAGCCCACGCACTGAAGCTTTCTTT.

Comment on this clone: The sample holds other DNA sequences that translate to the same CDR3. V is TRBV5-1 and J is TRBJ2-5, with a tentative D call TRBD1 (5 bases). This CDR3 comprises 14 residues. The germline V gene has CDR1 SGHRS and CDR2 YFSETQ. The ends were cut back, 3 bases at V and 0 bases at J, with 9 bases in the middle. This chain's CDR3 is CASSSGPYQETQYF. CDR3 nucleotides: TGCGCCAGCAGCTCAGGGCCGTACCAAGAGACCCAGTACTTC.

This chain links TRBV18 with TRBJ1-3; tentatively, D is TRBD1 (6 bases). CDR1 is KGHSH, CDR2 LQKENI, per germline. The V end was cut by 3 bases, the J end by 0 bases, with 18 bases between. The CDR3 runs to 18 residues. In nucleotides, the CDR3 is TGTGCCAGCTCACCTACCCCAGGACAGAGGGCCTCTGGAAACACCATATATTTT. This translates into CASSPTPGQRASGNTIYF.